This T cell receptor (beta chain) was found in a study of blood T cell repertoires in COVID-19. Across the whole study: Samples representing acute and convalescent COVID-19 were sourced from the United States, Italy and Spain. PBMCs, B-cell-depleted T cells, or T cells provided the cDNA or gDNA that made up the material.

As originally analysed: Reference gene primer amplification gave nucleated cell count estimates. Using immunoSEQ multiplex PCR, the repertoire was profiled, and TCRdb retains in-frame clones only, with some absent. V, J and clone size are taken as reported in that table, and D and trimming were inferred from the DNA itself. The data hold 70,000 to 95,000 clones, with roughly 83% observed a single time. J was trimmed by 5 bases and V by 5 bases; bases with no gene match: 7. Per the germline V gene, CDR1 is SGHTA and CDR2 is FQGNSA. The CDR3 contains 14 residues. Specimen: peripheral blood. The chain is built from TRBV7-2 and TRBJ2-5; the match to TRBD2 covers 8 bases. The TCR was taken from a human donor in a cohort sampled during active COVID-19. CDR3 nucleotide sequence: TGTGCCAGCAGCGTTTCTAGCGGGTGGGAGACCCAGTACTTC. Its translation is CASSVSSGWETQYF.